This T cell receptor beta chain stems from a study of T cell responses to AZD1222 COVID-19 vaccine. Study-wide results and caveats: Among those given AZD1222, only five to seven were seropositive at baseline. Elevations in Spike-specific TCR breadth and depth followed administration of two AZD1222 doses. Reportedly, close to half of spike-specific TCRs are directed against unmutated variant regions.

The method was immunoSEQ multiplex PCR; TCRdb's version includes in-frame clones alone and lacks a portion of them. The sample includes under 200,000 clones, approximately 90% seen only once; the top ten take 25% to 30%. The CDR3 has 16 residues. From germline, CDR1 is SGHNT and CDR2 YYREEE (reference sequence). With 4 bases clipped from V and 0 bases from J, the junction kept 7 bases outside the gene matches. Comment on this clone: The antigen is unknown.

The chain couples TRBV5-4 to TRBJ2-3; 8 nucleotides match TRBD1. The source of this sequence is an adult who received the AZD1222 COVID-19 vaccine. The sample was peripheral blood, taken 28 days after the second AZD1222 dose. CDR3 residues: CASSRADRASTDTQYF. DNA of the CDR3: TGTGCCAGCAGCAGGGCGGACAGGGCTAGCACAGATACGCAGTATTTT.